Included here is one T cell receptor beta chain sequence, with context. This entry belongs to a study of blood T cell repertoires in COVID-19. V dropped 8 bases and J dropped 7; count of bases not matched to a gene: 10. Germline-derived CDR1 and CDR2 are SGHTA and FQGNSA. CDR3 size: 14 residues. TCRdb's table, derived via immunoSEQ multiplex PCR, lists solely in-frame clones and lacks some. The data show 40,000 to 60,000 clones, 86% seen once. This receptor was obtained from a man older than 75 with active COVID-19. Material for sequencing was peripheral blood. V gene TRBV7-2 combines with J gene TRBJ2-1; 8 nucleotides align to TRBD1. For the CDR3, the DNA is TGTGCCAGCCAGCCCCGACAGGGGAGAAATGAGCAGTTCTTC. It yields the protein CASQPRQGRNEQFF.